One and the same sample provided the 28 T cell receptor beta chains below, sequenced in a study of T cell repertoires in ileal Crohn's disease. Only in-frame clones appear in the TCRdb table, and some are missing; sequencing was by immunoSEQ multiplex PCR. The data hold fewer than 2,000 clones, with 70% to 90% observed a single time. Time point of the sample: neoterminal ileum biopsy at postoperative endoscopy, about 6 months after surgery. Sequenced: ileal tissue. The receptors stem from an adult with Crohn's disease.

Only one count was recorded for this clone. The chain joins TRBV4-3 to TRBJ2-3; D is unresolved. The germline V and J ends were trimmed by 0 bases and 4 bases, with 5 bases remaining between them. CDR1 and CDR2 (germline): LGHNA, YSLEER. The CDR3 spans 13 residues. Here the CDR3 DNA reads TGCGCCAGCAGCCAAGAATTGGCAGATACGCAGTATTTT. Its protein product is CASSQELADTQYF.

V usage is TRBV27 and J usage is TRBJ2-5; the D gene is possibly TRBD2 (5 bases). Germline-derived CDR1 and CDR2 are MNHEY and SMNVEV (reference sequence). Between the trimmed V and J ends, which lost 1 base and 8 bases, there was a span of 17 bases. This CDR3 contains 15 residues. This CDR3 is CASSLFSLGRETQYF. CDR3 DNA: TGTGCCAGCAGTTTATTTAGCTTGGGGAGAGAAACCCAGTACTTC.

The V call is TRBV29-1, the J call TRBJ2-2, with 7 bases matching TRBD1. Unmatched junction bases numbered 8, after V lost 6 bases and J lost 4 bases. CDR1 SQVTM and CDR2 ANQGSEA come from the germline V gene. The CDR3 length is 14 residues. The CDR3 DNA sequence: TGCAGCGTGACCGGGACAGAGACCACCGGGGAGCTGTTTTTT. Translating it yields CSVTGTETTGELFF.

V is TRBV5-4 and J is TRBJ1-2; D is unclear. The CDR3 consists of 13 residues. V was clipped by 4 bases and J by 7 bases, with 14 bases between them. Germline CDR1 and CDR2: SGHNT and YYREEE (reference sequence). Here the CDR3 reads CASSLAEGSGYTF. The CDR3, as DNA: TGTGCCAGCAGCCTGGCGGAGGGCTCTGGCTACACCTTC.

V gene TRBV4-1 combines with J gene TRBJ2-7, with D tentatively TRBD1 or TRBD2 (7 bases each). Germline lookup yields CDR1 MGHRA and CDR2 YSYEKL. The CDR3 consists of 17 residues. V shed 0 bases and J shed 10 bases, with 25 bases lying between them. In DNA, the CDR3 is TGCGCCAGCAGCCAAGAGGGAGGGGACAGTCTTTTACCCCCACAGTACGTC. This translates into CASSQEGGDSLLPPQYV.

CDR3 coding DNA: TGTGCCACCAGCAGACAGGGGGCGGTCATGTACACCGGGGAGCTGTTTTTT. Its protein product is CATSRQGAVMYTGELFF. The rearrangement uses TRBV15 and TRBJ2-2, with 8 bases identical to TRBD1. J gave up 3 bases and V 2 bases, and 8 bases lay outside the gene matches. CDR3 length: 17 residues. Germline values: CDR1 LNHNV, CDR2 YYDKDF (reference sequence).

This chain joins TRBV19 and TRBJ1-6; TRBD1 matches 7 bases. Germline V lookup: CDR1 LNHDA, CDR2 SQIVND (reference sequence). This CDR3 has 14 amino acids. With V trimmed by 8 bases and J by 8 bases, 9 bases remained unmatched. The CDR3 spells CASRRGQLDSPLHF. The CDR3 DNA sequence: TGTGCCAGTCGAAGGGGACAGCTCGATTCACCCCTCCACTTT.

This chain connects TRBV6-6 to TRBJ1-1, with D possibly being TRBD1 (5 bases). Germline V lookup: CDR1 MNHNY, CDR2 SVGAGI (reference sequence). V lost 5 bases and J lost 6, with 13 bases in between. This CDR3 spans 13 amino acids. In DNA, the CDR3 is TGTGCCAGCAGTCCCCTCCGGGACTCTGAAGCTTTCTTT. Its protein product is CASSPLRDSEAFF.

A remark on this clone: Within the sample, other DNA sequences also encode this same CDR3. The chain carries TRBV11-2 and TRBJ2-3; no firm D call. Germline loops: CDR1 SGHAT, CDR2 FQNNGV. V was clipped by 0 bases and J by 3 bases, with 7 bases between them. This CDR3 comprises 14 residues. The CDR3 DNA reads TGTGCCAGCAGCTTAGATGCAGGAACAGATACGCAGTATTTT. Translation: CASSLDAGTDTQYF.

The CDR3 region has the DNA TGTGCCAGTAGTATCGGCGGGGGTCGACTGGATGGCTACACCTTC. Its protein is CASSIGGGRLDGYTF. The rearrangement uses TRBV19 and TRBJ1-2, with a tentative D call TRBD1 (5 bases). Germline values: CDR1 LNHDA, CDR2 SQIVND (reference sequence). The CDR3 covers 15 residues. V lost 3 bases and J lost 6, with 17 bases in between.

The genes are TRBV5-6 and TRBJ2-7; perhaps D is TRBD1 or TRBD2 (6 bases each). This CDR3 is built from 13 residues. With 1 base removed from V and 6 bases from J, the gap between germline ends came to 11 bases. Germline V gene sequence: CDR1 SGHDT, CDR2 YYEEEE. The CDR3 region is CASSLSGGLEQYV. The CDR3 nucleotides read TGTGCCAGCAGCTTGAGTGGGGGGCTCGAGCAGTACGTC.

CDR3 in amino acids: CATSVTSGGGADTQYF. CDR3 bases: TGTGCCACCAGCGTTACTAGCGGAGGAGGGGCCGATACGCAGTATTTT. The V call is TRBV15, the J call TRBJ2-3; TRBD2 agrees at 8 bases. From germline, CDR1 is LNHNV and CDR2 YYDKDF (reference sequence). The CDR3 has 16 amino acids. V lost 5 bases to trimming and J lost 6 bases; unmatched junction nucleotides: 13.

The chain links TRBV6-6 to TRBJ1-2; D is undetermined. V was trimmed by 0 bases and J by 8 bases, leaving 10 bases between them. The germline CDR1 and CDR2 sequences are MNHNY and SVGAGI (reference sequence). The CDR3 runs to 13 residues. The DNA for the CDR3 is TGTGCCAGCAGTTACTCTGCGGTGCGGGGCTACACCTTC. Residues: CASSYSAVRGYTF.

The chain is built from TRBV28 and TRBJ2-7; D uncertain. The CDR3 is made up of 13 amino acids. V lost 6 bases and J 4 bases, leaving 13 bases between the germline ends. The V gene's germline CDR1 is MDHEN and CDR2 SYDVKM. The CDR3 sequence: CASSPLSPYEQYV. In DNA form, the CDR3 reads TGTGCCAGCAGCCCATTAAGCCCTTACGAGCAGTACGTC.

This rearrangement joins TRBV9 to TRBJ2-1; 9 positions agree with TRBD2. The CDR3 sequence is 19 residues long. With V trimmed by 4 bases and J by 9 bases, 23 bases remained unmatched. The germline CDR1 and CDR2 sequences are SGDLS and YYNGEE. This CDR3 reads CASSSPGIAGEWSRGEQFF. In DNA form, the CDR3 reads TGTGCCAGCAGCTCCCCGGGAATAGCGGGAGAGTGGTCACGTGGTGAGCAGTTCTTC.

The rearrangement uses TRBV19 and TRBJ1-2; D not resolved. V was shortened by 7 bases and J by 4 bases, with 13 bases between the two germline ends. The CDR3 has 13 residues. Germline V CDR1 and CDR2: LNHDA, SQIVND (reference sequence). The CDR3 protein is CASNKGQGYGYTF. The DNA for the CDR3 is TGTGCCAGTAACAAGGGTCAAGGCTATGGCTACACCTTC.

The chain uses TRBV27 and TRBJ2-7; D may be TRBD1 or TRBD2 (5 bases each). Germline assignment: CDR1 MNHEY and CDR2 SMNVEV (reference sequence). V was cut by 8 bases and J by 6 bases, with 23 bases left in between. This CDR3 has 15 amino acids. The CDR3 nucleotides are TGTGCCAGCCGAGCGCGGCAGGGAGTTTTTGGCGAGCAGTACGTC. This gives the protein CASRARQGVFGEQYV.

This clone was seen only a few times. The rearrangement links TRBV5-1 to TRBJ1-5, with D unresolved. This CDR3 is 13 amino acids long. The germline V gene has CDR1 SGHRS and CDR2 YFSETQ. With 4 bases removed from V and 5 bases from J, the gap between germline ends came to 10 bases. CDR3 DNA sequence: TGCGCCAGCAGCGCGGAAGGAGATCAGCCCCAGCATTTT. It specifies CASSAEGDQPQHF. The full variable domain, in which reference TRBV5-1 and TRBJ1-5 provide the parts outside the CDR3, is KAGVTQTPRYLIKTRGQQVTLSCSPISGHRSVSWYQQTPGQGLQFLFEYFSETQRNKGNFPGRFSGRQFSNSRSEMNVSTLELGDSALYLCASSAEGDQPQHFGDGTRLSIL.

CDR3 residues: CATTTGYGNTIYF. In nucleotides, the CDR3 is TGTGCCACCACGACAGGGTATGGAAACACCATATATTTT. This chain links TRBV6-5 with TRBJ1-3, with TRBD1 identical over 7 bases. Germline V gives CDR1 MNHEY, CDR2 SVGAGI. Losses at the gene ends were 10 bases for V and 3 bases for J; bases not matched to a gene: 6. The CDR3 contains 13 residues.

The rearrangement joins TRBV9 to TRBJ2-3; 7 bases map to TRBD1. With 5 bases clipped from V and 2 bases from J, the junction kept 8 bases outside the gene matches. Germline loops: CDR1 SGDLS, CDR2 YYNGEE. The CDR3 has 15 amino acids. CDR3 DNA: TGTGCCAGCAGTTCGGGACAGAAGTCCACAGATACGCAGTATTTT. Translating gives CASSSGQKSTDTQYF.

The V gene is TRBV2, the J gene TRBJ2-2, with TRBD2 as a possible D gene (7 bases). The CDR3 sequence is 15 residues long. Germline V gene data show CDR1 as SNHLY and CDR2 as FYNNEI. With 4 bases removed from V and 8 bases from J, the gap between germline ends came to 17 bases. The CDR3 is CASSASAGAGGELFF. CDR3 nucleotides: TGTGCCAGCAGTGCCTCGGCGGGGGCTGGGGGGGAGCTGTTTTTT.

The V and J genes are TRBV28 and TRBJ2-3, with D maybe TRBD1 (6 bases). This CDR3 is built from 11 residues. V was shortened by 8 bases and J by 8 bases, with 11 bases between the two germline ends. Germline lookup yields CDR1 MDHEN and CDR2 SYDVKM. The CDR3 DNA reads as TGTGCCAGCGGGGGCTCGGGTACGCAGTATTTT. This encodes CASGGSGTQYF.

The chain couples TRBV9 to TRBJ1-3; no definite D call. The ends were cut back, 0 bases at V and 1 base at J, with 14 bases in the middle. Germline CDR1 SGDLS, CDR2 YYNGEE. CDR3 length: 17 amino acids. This CDR3 is CASSVETGKASGNTIYF. The CDR3 DNA reads TGTGCCAGCAGCGTAGAAACCGGGAAGGCGTCTGGAAACACCATATATTTT.

This rearrangement joins TRBV4-3 to TRBJ1-5; D is perhaps TRBD1 (5 bases). This CDR3 is built from 15 residues. Per germline, CDR1 LGHNA and CDR2 YSLEER. Trimming cost V 4 bases and J 0 bases, with 10 bases left between them. The CDR3 DNA is TGCGCCAGCAGCCCCGGGGCTTATAGCAATCAGCCCCAGCATTTT. Its translation is CASSPGAYSNQPQHF.

CDR3 bases: TGCGCCAGCAGCTCGGGAGGACTACTTAGCACAGATACGCAGTATTTT. Translation: CASSSGGLLSTDTQYF. V usage is TRBV5-1 and J usage is TRBJ2-3, with 7 bases matching TRBD2. CDR1 is SGHRS, CDR2 YFSETQ, per germline. The CDR3 sequence is 16 residues long. The J segment lost 0 bases and the V segment lost 3 bases, leaving 7 bases of the junction unmatched.

The chain has TRBV19 and TRBJ1-5; 11 bases are shared with TRBD1. Unmatched junction bases numbered 10, after V lost 8 bases and J lost 4 bases. This CDR3 comprises 16 residues. Germline V gene data show CDR1 as LNHDA and CDR2 as SQIVND (reference sequence). CDR3: CASQQQGTGGNQPQHF. DNA of the CDR3: TGTGCCAGTCAACAGCAGGGGACAGGGGGAAATCAGCCCCAGCATTTT.

The chain uses TRBV2 and TRBJ2-2; possible D gene TRBD2, 6 bases. The germline gives CDR1 SNHLY, CDR2 FYNNEI. Trimming left V 3 bases short and J 6 bases short, with 14 bases between. The CDR3 contains 15 residues. The CDR3 DNA follows: TGTGCCAGCAGTGACTCCGGGGGTTGGGCCGGGGAGCTGTTTTTT. It specifies CASSDSGGWAGELFF.

J is TRBJ2-5 and V is TRBV18; D is undetermined. The CDR3 runs to 11 residues. Trimming left V 5 bases short and J 2 bases short, with 3 bases between. CDR1 and CDR2 from the germline V gene are KGHSH and LQKENI. In DNA, the CDR3 is TGTGCCAGCTCAGCTCAAGAGACCCAGTACTTC. Amino acid sequence: CASSAQETQYF.